Below are 26 T cell receptor beta chains sequenced from a single sample in a study of T-cell memory formation after mild COVID-19 (dated by TCRdb to about 2021). Library preparation was by 5' RACE. Reads for this sample came from an Illumina NovaSeq 6000. The public reads were reprocessed in TCRdb via fastp at Q25 and MiXCR, keeping in-frame beta chains. One record per CDR3 amino acid sequence lists the most common genes and DNA. Present in this sample are approximately 410,000 distinct CDR3 sequences, under 25% of which were seen just once. The ten largest clones represent around 13% of the sample. The sample taken for sequencing was PBMCs or a T cell subset sorted from them (not recorded which). The receptors stem from an adult woman who had mild COVID-19 (a few samples of this study predate the infection). The sample titles of this study are shuffled in the database, so cell type and time point are left out; the donor was told from shared clones.

The chain carries TRBV21-1 and TRBJ2-7. TRBV21-1 represents a pseudogene. This CDR3 has 14 amino acids. CDR3 nucleotides: TGTGCCAGCAGCAAGGGCAGGGACTACTACGAGCAGTACTTC. Its protein product is CASSKGRDYYEQYF.

This clonotype was counted a few times. The gene calls are TRBV5-1 and TRBJ2-1; D ambiguous. This CDR3 has 12 amino acids. Trimming cost V 4 bases and J 6 bases, with 8 bases left between them. Germline V lookup: CDR1 SGHRS, CDR2 YFSETQ. Written as DNA, the CDR3 is TGCGCCAGCAGCGTCCCGGCCAATGAGCAGTTCTTC. The encoded protein is CASSVPANEQFF.

This clonotype came up a few times. CDR3 sequence (DNA): TGTGCCAGCAGCTTTGCGGGAGCCCCTGAGAATGAGCAGTTCTTC. It codes for CASSFAGAPENEQFF. The V call is TRBV7-3, the J call TRBJ2-1, with 7 bases matching TRBD2. The CDR3 contains 15 residues. Germline V CDR1 and CDR2: SGHTA, FQGTGA. The J segment lost 7 bases and the V segment lost 3 bases, leaving 9 bases of the junction unmatched.

The chain has TRBV5-1 and TRBJ2-5, with D tentatively TRBD1 or TRBD2 (5 bases each). Germline V lookup: CDR1 SGHRS, CDR2 YFSETQ. The germline V and J ends were trimmed by 0 bases and 0 bases, with 9 bases remaining between them. This CDR3 comprises 15 residues. CDR3 bases: TGCGCCAGCAGCTTGGAACTGGGGGACCAAGAGACCCAGTACTTC. It codes for CASSLELGDQETQYF.

The gene calls are TRBV20-1 and TRBJ2-7, with TRBD2 identical over 13 bases. Germline lookup yields CDR1 DFQATT and CDR2 SNEGSKA (reference sequence). J was trimmed by 2 bases and V by 5 bases; bases with no gene match: 6. The CDR3 length is 15 residues. In nucleotides, the CDR3 is TGCAGTGCTCCCTTACTAGCGGGGGGGCCCTACGAGCAGTACTTC. Translating gives CSAPLLAGGPYEQYF.

This sequence joins TRBV6-4 and TRBJ2-1; D is perhaps TRBD2 (6 bases). The CDR3 is made up of 14 amino acids. Trimming removed 0 bases from V and 6 bases from J, with 9 bases in between. Looked up from germline, CDR1 is MRHNA and CDR2 is SNTAGT. The CDR3 nucleotides are TGTGCCAGCAGTGACTCCGGCGGGGTCAATGAGCAGTTCTTC. Amino acid sequence: CASSDSGGVNEQFF.

Only a few counts were recorded for this clonotype. This chain joins TRBV20-1 and TRBJ2-3, with TRBD1 matching 9 bases. Germline CDR1 is DFQATT and CDR2 is SNEGSKA (reference sequence). V was clipped by 6 bases and J by 4 bases; unmatched bases: 8. The CDR3 length is 14 residues. The CDR3, as DNA: TGCAGTGCCACCGGGACAGGGAGGCCAGATACGCAGTATTTT. It is translated as CSATGTGRPDTQYF.

This clonotype showed up just a few times. This chain links TRBV20-1 with TRBJ1-1, with D possibly being TRBD1 (5 bases). The CDR3 contains 12 residues. Germline assignment: CDR1 DFQATT and CDR2 SNEGSKA (reference sequence). The ends were cut back, 6 bases at V and 7 bases at J, with 15 bases in the middle. The CDR3 coding sequence is TGCAGTGCATCAACCGGGGGGGGTGAAGCTTTCTTT. The encoded protein is CSASTGGGEAFF.

This chain connects TRBV5-6 to TRBJ1-5, with D hard to call. Germline V gene data show CDR1 as SGHDT and CDR2 as YYEEEE. With 0 bases removed from V and 2 bases from J, the gap between germline ends came to 9 bases. The CDR3 runs to 15 residues. This CDR3 reads CASSLDGGRNQPQHF. In DNA form, the CDR3 reads TGTGCCAGCAGCTTGGACGGCGGGCGCAATCAGCCCCAGCATTTT.

The V gene is TRBV25-1, the J gene TRBJ2-6, with D tentatively TRBD2 (6 bases). V was clipped by 2 bases and J by 2 bases, with 19 bases between them. The CDR3 runs 19 residues. The V gene's germline CDR1 is MGHDK and CDR2 SYGVNS. This CDR3 reads CASSEPLGGPAAGANVLTF. In nucleotides, the CDR3 is TGTGCCAGCAGTGAACCCCTGGGAGGTCCCGCGGCTGGGGCCAACGTCCTGACTTTC.

In its sample, this clonotype was seen many times. The gene calls are TRBV5-1 and TRBJ2-7; TRBD1 is a possible D gene (5 bases). The CDR3 loop spans 13 amino acids. Trimming shortened V by 4 bases and J by 0 bases, and 8 bases separated the two germline ends. Germline-derived CDR1 and CDR2 are SGHRS and YFSETQ. In DNA, the CDR3 is TGCGCCAGCAGCACAGGATTCTCCTACGAGCAGTACTTC. Translating gives CASSTGFSYEQYF.

The chain is built from TRBV2 and TRBJ2-5, with TRBD1 matching over 10 bases. V lost 5 bases and J lost 3; bases outside the gene matches: 9. The CDR3 loop spans 16 amino acids. CDR1 SNHLY and CDR2 FYNNEI come from the germline V gene. The CDR3 loop is CASSRQGAAREETQYF. CDR3 bases: TGTGCCAGCAGTCGACAGGGGGCGGCAAGAGAAGAGACCCAGTACTTC.

The chain is built from TRBV5-1 and TRBJ2-5; weak D call: TRBD2 (5 bases). V dropped 4 bases and J dropped 4 bases, with 14 bases sitting between them. From germline, CDR1 is SGHRS and CDR2 YFSETQ. The CDR3 consists of 14 residues. In nucleotides, the CDR3 is TGCGCCAGCAGCACAACTAGGAGGCGAGAGACCCAGTACTTC. Its translation: CASSTTRRRETQYF.

V is TRBV20-1 and J is TRBJ2-5, with D tentatively TRBD2 (6 bases). Germline CDR1 and CDR2: DFQATT and SNEGSKA (reference sequence). Trimming took off 4 bases at V and 2 bases at J, with 17 bases between the two ends. The length of the CDR3 is 15 residues. The CDR3 sequence: CSATRGSGEQETQYF. CDR3 nucleotide sequence: TGCAGTGCTACCCGGGGTAGCGGCGAACAAGAGACCCAGTACTTC.

The chain links TRBV15 to TRBJ2-7, with D tentatively TRBD1 or TRBD2 (5 bases each). Trimming took 4 bases from V and 3 from J, leaving 19 bases between them. The germline V gene has CDR1 LNHNV and CDR2 YYDKDF (reference sequence). The CDR3 spans 16 residues. The CDR3 loop reads CATSTRGTVRDYEQYF. Written as DNA, the CDR3 is TGTGCCACCAGCACTAGGGGTACAGTGAGGGACTACGAGCAGTACTTC.

The rearrangement uses TRBV6-5 and TRBJ1-1, with D perhaps matching TRBD1 (5 bases). The CDR3 extends over 12 amino acids. CDR1 and CDR2 from the germline V gene are MNHEY and SVGAGI. The V gene lost 8 bases and the J gene lost 10 bases, with 17 bases spanning the gap. The CDR3 spells CASGTLKEGAFF. CDR3 coding DNA: TGTGCCAGCGGGACTTTAAAAGAGGGAGCTTTCTTT.

This sequence joins TRBV27 and TRBJ2-3; tentative D call: TRBD1 (5 bases). Germline values: CDR1 MNHEY, CDR2 SMNVEV (reference sequence). The CDR3 extends over 13 amino acids. V lost 2 bases to trimming and J lost 10 bases, with 13 bases between them. CDR3 in amino acids: CASSLPQGSSQYF. DNA for the CDR3: TGTGCCAGCAGTTTACCCCAGGGATCTTCGCAGTATTTT.

The chain combines TRBV12-3 or TRBV12-4 with TRBJ1-5; a weak D match, TRBD1 (6 bases). The CDR3 contains 14 residues. Trimming left V 5 bases short and J 4 bases short, with 12 bases between. The CDR3: CASSTGRGNQPQHF. Written as DNA, the CDR3 is TGTGCCAGCAGTACAGGGAGGGGGAATCAGCCCCAGCATTTT.

This chain joins TRBV20-1 and TRBJ2-2; 12 bases line up with TRBD2. The germline V gene has CDR1 DFQATT and CDR2 SNEGSKA (reference sequence). CDR3 size: 14 residues. V was pared by 4 bases and J by 4 bases, with 1 base of the junction left unmatched. The CDR3 is CSAMTSGGTGELFF. CDR3 coding DNA: TGCAGTGCTATGACTAGCGGGGGCACCGGGGAGCTGTTTTTT.

The chain combines TRBV6-6 with TRBJ1-2, with 10 positions matching TRBD1. The length of the CDR3 is 14 residues. The V gene end was trimmed by 5 bases and the J gene end by 6 bases; junction bases not matched to a gene: 6. Germline V gives CDR1 MNHNY, CDR2 SVGAGI (reference sequence). The CDR3 nucleotides are TGTGCCAGCAGTGCGCTGGACAGGGGGGATGGCTACACCTTC. As protein: CASSALDRGDGYTF.

The chain is built from TRBV11-2 and TRBJ2-1; maybe TRBD1 (6 bases). V lost 4 bases and J lost 4, with 11 bases in between. The CDR3 is made up of 14 amino acids. Looked up from germline, CDR1 is SGHAT and CDR2 is FQNNGV. The chain's CDR3 is CASSSLQGYNEQFF. CDR3 DNA sequence: TGTGCCAGCAGCTCCCTACAGGGTTACAATGAGCAGTTCTTC.

V gene TRBV19 combines with J gene TRBJ1-2; possibly TRBD1 for D (5 bases). CDR1 is LNHDA and CDR2 is SQIVND in the germline V gene (reference sequence). Between the trimmed V and J ends, which lost 1 base and 8 bases, there was a span of 11 bases. CDR3 length: 13 residues. CDR3 region: CASSIAGINGYTF. CDR3 in DNA: TGTGCCAGTAGTATAGCAGGGATAAACGGCTACACCTTC. The variable domain in full, with the rest retrieved from reference TRBV19 and TRBJ1-2, is DGGITQSPKYLFRKEGQNVTLSCEQNLNHDAMYWYRQDPGQGLRLIYYSQIVNDFQKGDIAEGYSVSREKKESFPLTVTSAQKNPTAFYLCASSIAGINGYTFGSGTRLTVV.

The V gene is TRBV28, the J gene TRBJ1-2; 9 bases fit TRBD1. The germline V gene has CDR1 MDHEN and CDR2 SYDVKM. The length of the CDR3 is 16 residues. V dropped 7 bases and J dropped 2; count of bases not matched to a gene: 11. CDR3 residues: CASTGTGTGRNYGYTF. The CDR3 coding sequence is TGTGCCAGCACGGGGACCGGGACAGGGAGGAACTATGGCTACACCTTC.

In its sample, this clonotype was seen a few times. The chain links TRBV15 to TRBJ2-6, with D possibly TRBD1 on 6 matching bases. Germline CDR1 is LNHNV and CDR2 is YYDKDF (reference sequence). V was clipped by 1 base and J by 2 bases, with 9 bases between them. The length of the CDR3 is 16 residues. CDR3 loop: CATSRGQGTGANVLTF. The CDR3 nucleotides are TGTGCCACCAGCAGAGGCCAGGGGACTGGGGCCAACGTCCTGACTTTC.

V usage is TRBV7-9 and J usage is TRBJ1-1; unclear D gene. The CDR3 length is 12 residues. V was trimmed by 5 bases and J by 7 bases, leaving 11 bases between them. The germline V gene has CDR1 SEHNR and CDR2 FQNEAQ (reference sequence). The CDR3 coding sequence is TGTGCCAGCAGCCCCCAGGAGATTGAAGCTTTCTTT. This codes for CASSPQEIEAFF.

The chain has TRBV2 and TRBJ1-2; D is unclear. The CDR3 runs 12 residues. The germline V gene encodes CDR1 SNHLY and CDR2 FYNNEI. Between the trimmed V and J ends, which lost 1 base and 7 bases, there was a span of 7 bases. The CDR3 nucleotides read TGTGCCAGCAGTGAAGGAGAGTCTGGCTACACCTTC. Protein sequence: CASSEGESGYTF.